This TCR beta chain was found in a study of glioma-infiltrating T cells. Amplification of TCR alpha and beta CDR3 regions from RNA used iRepertoire nested multiplex PCR. TCRdb itself ran the multiplex PCR reads through MiXCR, one entry per CDR3 protein. Of about 110,000 distinct CDR3 sequences listed, under 30% are singletons. This receptor was identified in a human donor with low-grade glioma or glioblastoma, undergoing nonglioma brain surgery, or in good health (not recorded which). The sample comprised glioma tissue, nonneoplastic brain tissue, or PBMCs (not recorded which).

The CDR3 region is CASSFRGGNYGYTF. For the CDR3, the DNA is TGTGCCAGCAGCTTCAGGGGGGGGAACTATGGCTACACCTTC. The chain combines TRBV5-4 with TRBJ1-2, with 7 bases fitting TRBD1. V lost 2 bases to trimming and J lost 2 bases; unmatched junction nucleotides: 3. Germline CDR1 reads SGHNT; CDR2 reads YYREEE (reference sequence). The CDR3 runs to 14 residues. Combining the CDR3 with reference TRBV5-4 and TRBJ1-2 gives the whole variable domain ETGVTQSPTHLIKTRGQQVTLRCSSQSGHNTVSWYQQALGQGPQFIFQYYREEENGRGNFPPRFSGLQFPNYSSELNVNALELDDSALYLCASSFRGGNYGYTFGSGTRLTVV.